This T cell receptor (beta chain) is drawn from a study of blood T cell repertoires in COVID-19 (dated by TCRdb to about 2020). Regarding the research as a whole: Samples from collaborators originated in the United States, Italy and Spain and spanned both the acute and convalescent phases of COVID-19. The repertoires were made available in a free public database intended to serve as a resource for research on the immune response to SARS-CoV-2. Nearly every sample came with metadata listing a de-identified subject ID, COVID-19 status, age in years and sex. Where available, HLA class I and class II types were taken from metadata supplied by the sample provider and were not determined by assay-based typing. The prospective study material was composed of cDNA or gDNA derived from T cells, B-cell-depleted T cells, or PBMCs. Samples came from the ongoing ImmuneRACE study (first 160 participants) plus 1,254 subjects from 6 global collaborators. Deeply sampled blood TCRbeta repertoires from subjects exposed to, actively infected with, or recovered from COVID-19 were included in the dataset.

The CDR3, cysteine through phenylalanine, is 13 amino acids long. The entry retains the CDR3 DNA only, 39 bases that are in frame from base 1. Cut back by 3 bases and 10 bases, the V and J ends lie 10 bases apart. The immunoSEQ Assay, a bias-controlled multiplex PCR, was used to amplify TCRbeta CDR3 regions from genomic DNA. The paper's data handling went like this. The number of nucleated cells in each sample was estimated by amplification of reference gene primers within the assay. Sequence reads were collapsed and filtered to measure the absolute abundance of every unique TCRbeta CDR3 rearrangement. Productive Simpson clonality was computed per sample as the square root of Simpson's diversity index over productive rearrangements. The clones in this table, taken by TCRdb from immuneACCESS, are in-frame only. Not every clone is retained; where verified, under half of the shortfall comes from an unresolved V gene, and the cause of the rest is unknown. That table is the source of V, J and clone size, and D and trimming were worked out from the DNA. This sample lists approximately 500,000 clones; 80% to 90% were detected once. Of the sample, 3% to 4% falls within the top ten clones.

Turning to this clone: There is no known antigen for this receptor. Qualities for individual bases were not recorded, and no much larger clone is one base off.

Study-wide conclusions, independent of this receptor: How much clinical and demographic metadata was included differed by source and by participant, and the metadata was provided uncurated.

Collaborating institutions collected whole blood in K2EDTA tubes following their own protocols. For TCRbeta analysis, collaborators shipped samples as frozen whole blood, isolated PBMCs, or DNA extracted from either of those sample types. The clonotype originates from a human donor in a cohort sampled during active COVID-19. The specimen was peripheral blood. Recombination linked TRBV12-3 or TRBV12-4 to TRBJ1-6; a weak D assignment points to TRBD1 (6 bases agree). CDR3 region: CASSLTGASPLHF. The DNA sequence is TGTGCCAGCAGTTTGACAGGCGCATCACCCCTCCACTTT.